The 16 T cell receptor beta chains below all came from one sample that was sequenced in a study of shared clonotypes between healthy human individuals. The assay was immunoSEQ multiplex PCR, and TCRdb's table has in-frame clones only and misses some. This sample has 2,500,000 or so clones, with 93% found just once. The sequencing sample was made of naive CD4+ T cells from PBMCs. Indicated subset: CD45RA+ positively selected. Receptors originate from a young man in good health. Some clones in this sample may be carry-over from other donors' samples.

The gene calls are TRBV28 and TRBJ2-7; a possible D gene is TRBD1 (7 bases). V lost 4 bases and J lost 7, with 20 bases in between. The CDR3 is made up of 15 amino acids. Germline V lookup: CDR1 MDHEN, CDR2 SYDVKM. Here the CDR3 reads CASSSGGIPLREQYF. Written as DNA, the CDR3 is TGTGCCAGCAGTTCAGGGGGGATCCCCCTGAGGGAGCAGTACTTC.

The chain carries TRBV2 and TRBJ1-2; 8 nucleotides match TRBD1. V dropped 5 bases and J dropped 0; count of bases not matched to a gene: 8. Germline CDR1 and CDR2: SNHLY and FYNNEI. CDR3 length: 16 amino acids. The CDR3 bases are TGTGCCAGCAGTCTCCTAGGACAGGGAACTAACTATGGCTACACCTTC. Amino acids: CASSLLGQGTNYGYTF. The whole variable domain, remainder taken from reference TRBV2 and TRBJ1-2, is EPEVTQTPSHQVTQMGQEVILRCVPISNHLYFYWYRQILGQKVEFLVSFYNNEISEKSEIFDDQFSVERPDGSNFTLKIRSTKLEDSAMYFCASSLLGQGTNYGYTFGSGTRLTVV.

As DNA, the CDR3 is TGTGCCAGCAGTTTACGGAGGGTAGCGGGAGGACCCACAGATACGCAGTATTTT. This codes for CASSLRRVAGGPTDTQYF. The rearrangement joins TRBV28 to TRBJ2-3, with 10 bases fitting TRBD2. The CDR3 covers 18 residues. Germline V gene lookup returns CDR1 MDHEN and CDR2 SYDVKM. V shed 2 bases and J 2 bases; nucleotides not matched to a gene: 10.

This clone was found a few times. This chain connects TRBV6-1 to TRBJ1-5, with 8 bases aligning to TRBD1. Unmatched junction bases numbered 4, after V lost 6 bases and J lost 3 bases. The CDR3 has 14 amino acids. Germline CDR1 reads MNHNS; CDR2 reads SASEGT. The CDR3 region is CASRSQGDNQPQHF. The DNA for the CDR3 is TGTGCCAGCAGATCACAGGGGGACAATCAGCCCCAGCATTTT.

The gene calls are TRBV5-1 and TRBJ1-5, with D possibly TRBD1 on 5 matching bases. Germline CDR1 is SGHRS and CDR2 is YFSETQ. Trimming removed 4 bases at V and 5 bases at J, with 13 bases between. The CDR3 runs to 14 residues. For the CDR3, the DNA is TGCGCCAGCAGCCAGGGAGGGTCGGATCAGCCCCAGCATTTT. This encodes CASSQGGSDQPQHF.

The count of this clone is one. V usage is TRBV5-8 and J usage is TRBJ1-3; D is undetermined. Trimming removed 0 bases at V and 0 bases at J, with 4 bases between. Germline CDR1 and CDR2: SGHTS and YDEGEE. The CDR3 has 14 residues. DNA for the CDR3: TGTGCCAGCAGCTTGGGGATCTCTGGAAACACCATATATTTT. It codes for CASSLGISGNTIYF.

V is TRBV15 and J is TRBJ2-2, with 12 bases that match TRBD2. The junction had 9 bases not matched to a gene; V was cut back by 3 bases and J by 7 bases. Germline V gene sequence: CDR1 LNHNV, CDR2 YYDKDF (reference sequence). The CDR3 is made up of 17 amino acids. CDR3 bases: TGTGCCACCAGCAGTCGTCTAGTGACTAGCGGGAGCGGGGAGCTGTTTTTT. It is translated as CATSSRLVTSGSGELFF.

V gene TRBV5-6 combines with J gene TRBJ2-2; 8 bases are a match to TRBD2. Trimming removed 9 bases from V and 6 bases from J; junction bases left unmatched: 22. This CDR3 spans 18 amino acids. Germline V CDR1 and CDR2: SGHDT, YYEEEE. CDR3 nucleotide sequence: TGTGCCACACCCACGACCTCGCCGGGGCTAGCGGGCTCCGGGGAGCTGTTTTTT. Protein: CATPTTSPGLAGSGELFF.

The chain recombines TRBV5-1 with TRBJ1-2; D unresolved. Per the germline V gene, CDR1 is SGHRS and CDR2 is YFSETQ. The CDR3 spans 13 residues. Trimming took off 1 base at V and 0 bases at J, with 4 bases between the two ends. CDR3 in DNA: TGCGCCAGCAGCTTGCGTTCTAACTATGGCTACACCTTC. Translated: CASSLRSNYGYTF.

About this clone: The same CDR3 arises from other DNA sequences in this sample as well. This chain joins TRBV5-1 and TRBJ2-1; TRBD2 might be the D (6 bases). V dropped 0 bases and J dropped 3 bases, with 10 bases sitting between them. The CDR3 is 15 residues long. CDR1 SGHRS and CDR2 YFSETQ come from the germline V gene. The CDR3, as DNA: TGCGCCAGCAGCTTGGCCCCGGGAGTCTACAATGAGCAGTTCTTC. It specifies CASSLAPGVYNEQFF. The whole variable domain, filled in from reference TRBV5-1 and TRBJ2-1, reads KAGVTQTPRYLIKTRGQQVTLSCSPISGHRSVSWYQQTPGQGLQFLFEYFSETQRNKGNFPGRFSGRQFSNSRSEMNVSTLELGDSALYLCASSLAPGVYNEQFFGPGTRLTVL.

DNA for the CDR3: TGCGCCAGCAGCTTGTCGGGACTCCACAATGAGCAGTTCTTC. This encodes CASSLSGLHNEQFF. The J gene is TRBJ2-1, the V gene TRBV5-1; a possible D gene is TRBD2 (6 bases). The germline CDR1 and CDR2 sequences are SGHRS and YFSETQ. The CDR3 totals 14 residues. The V and J ends lost 1 base and 5 bases respectively, with 10 bases between them.

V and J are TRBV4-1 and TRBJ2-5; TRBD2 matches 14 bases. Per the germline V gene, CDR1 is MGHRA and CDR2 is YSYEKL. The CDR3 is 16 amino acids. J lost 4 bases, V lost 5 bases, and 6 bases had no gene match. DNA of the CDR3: TGCGCCAGCAGCGCGGGACTAGCGGGGGCGAGAGAGACCCAGTACTTC. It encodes CASSAGLAGARETQYF.

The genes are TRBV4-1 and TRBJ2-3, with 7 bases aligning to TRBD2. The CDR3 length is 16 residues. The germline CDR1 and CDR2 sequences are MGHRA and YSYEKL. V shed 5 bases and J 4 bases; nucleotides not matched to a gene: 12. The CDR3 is CASSYIGGSRSDTQYF. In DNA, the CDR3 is TGCGCCAGCAGCTACATAGGCGGGAGTCGGTCAGATACGCAGTATTTT.

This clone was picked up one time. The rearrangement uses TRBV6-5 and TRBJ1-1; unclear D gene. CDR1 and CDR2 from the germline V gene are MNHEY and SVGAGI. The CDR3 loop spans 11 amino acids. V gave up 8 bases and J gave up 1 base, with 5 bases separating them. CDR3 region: CASWGNTEAFF. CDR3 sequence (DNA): TGTGCCAGCTGGGGGAACACTGAAGCTTTCTTT.

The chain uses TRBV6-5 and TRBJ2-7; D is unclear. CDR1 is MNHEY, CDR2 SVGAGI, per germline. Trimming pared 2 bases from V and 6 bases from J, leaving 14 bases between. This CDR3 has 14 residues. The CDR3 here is CASSYRKADFEQYF. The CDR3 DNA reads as TGTGCCAGCAGTTACAGGAAGGCTGACTTCGAGCAGTACTTC.

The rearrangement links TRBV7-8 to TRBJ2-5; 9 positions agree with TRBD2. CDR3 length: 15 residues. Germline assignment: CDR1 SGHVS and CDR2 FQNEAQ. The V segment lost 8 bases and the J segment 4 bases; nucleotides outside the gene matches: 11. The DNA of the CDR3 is TGTGCCAGCCTTCCGGGGACTAGCAACGGAGAGACCCAGTACTTC. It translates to CASLPGTSNGETQYF. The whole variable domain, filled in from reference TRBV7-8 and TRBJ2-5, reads GAGVSQSPRYKVAKRGQDVALRCDPISGHVSLFWYQQALGQGPEFLTYFQNEAQLDKSGLPSDRFFAERPEGSVSTLKIQRTQQEDSAVYLCASLPGTSNGETQYFGPGTRLLVL.